These T cell receptor beta chains were read from a single sample in a study of blood T cell repertoires in COVID-19. The table came from immunoSEQ multiplex PCR; TCRdb's copy has only in-frame clones and leaves some out. Of some 500,000 clones in the sample, over 75% are singletons; the top ten hold 1.5% to 2%. Input material: PBMCs or T cells enriched from blood (not recorded which). These TCRs come from a woman aged 40 to 49 who had recovered from COVID-19. Each CDR3 is given with its conserved first and last residue. The order of the fields is clone size, V gene, D gene, J gene, CDR3 protein. D genes are given only for firm matches. A row's size may be missing; if present it is once, few, many or a size class.

>-|TRBV5-1|TRBD2|TRBJ2-2
CASSSLAGGNTGELFF
>-|TRBV25-1|TRBD2|TRBJ2-7
CASSESRTSVYEQYF
>once|TRBV24-1|-|TRBJ1-2
CATSDNRQVSGYTF
>once|TRBV4-1|TRBD1|TRBJ1-1
CASSRLQGFTEAFF
>-|TRBV7-9|-|TRBJ1-4
CASSLSGKGWSTNEKLFF
>-|TRBV14|-|TRBJ2-7
CASSAPGHPYEQYF
>-|TRBV7-2|TRBD2|TRBJ2-7
CASSSLAGVEQYF
>-|TRBV11-2|TRBD1|TRBJ1-1
CASSFTGTGNTEAFF
>-|TRBV18|TRBD1|TRBJ2-3
CASSPYLWTGGTDTQYF
>-|TRBV13|TRBD1|TRBJ1-1
CASSSTTSRDRGTLDTEAFF
>-|TRBV7-9|TRBD1|TRBJ2-5
CASSTYDRAETQYF
>few|TRBV7-8|TRBD1|TRBJ1-1
CASSPRDRPKAFF
>-|TRBV19|-|TRBJ1-1
CASSNHMNTEAFF
>once|TRBV30|-|TRBJ1-6
CAWSVEASYNSPLHF
>-|TRBV19|-|TRBJ1-1
CASGEGVNTEAFF
>few|TRBV7-2|-|TRBJ1-1
CASSPTLTSTTEAFF
>once|TRBV7-8|TRBD1|TRBJ1-2
CASSRPGQGNYGYTF
>-|TRBV3-1/TRBV3-2|TRBD1|TRBJ1-3
CASSSHRGLGNTIYF
>-|TRBV19|TRBD1|TRBJ1-4
CASSNRGPYNEKLFF
>-|TRBV19|-|TRBJ1-2
CASTADYGYTF
>-|TRBV9|TRBD1|TRBJ1-1
CASSTDRGGLGTEAFF
>-|TRBV12-5|TRBD1|TRBJ2-7
CASGDRGRDYEQYF
>-|TRBV28|TRBD2|TRBJ2-7
CASIPRALAGALYEQYF
>-|TRBV7-7|TRBD1|TRBJ1-4
CASSSVTGEKLFF
>-|TRBV10-3|TRBD1|TRBJ2-1
CAISGTGGPNEQFF
>-|TRBV11-3|-|TRBJ1-1
CASSLDPRTEAFF
>few|TRBV7-9|-|TRBJ1-1
CASSPFGGAGTEAFF
>-|TRBV5-6|TRBD2|TRBJ2-1
CASSLVLAVNEQFF
>few|TRBV7-2|-|TRBJ1-2
CASSSGPMGGQLAGYTF
>-|TRBV5-1|TRBD1|TRBJ2-2
CASSSGQGDTGELFF
>-|TRBV12-5|-|TRBJ1-4
CASGFPGSINEKLFF
>-|TRBV21-1|-|TRBJ2-7
CASKRLDEQYF
>few|TRBV9|TRBD1|TRBJ1-6
CASSVQASDRGAYNSPLHF
>-|TRBV6-5|-|TRBJ1-2
CASRTKSTGDYGYTF
>-|TRBV5-1|TRBD2|TRBJ2-1
CASSLGLAGSEDEQFF
>-|TRBV5-5|TRBD1|TRBJ1-5
CASSLATTGDQPQHF
>-|TRBV7-9|-|TRBJ1-3
CASSDSSSGNTIYF
>-|TRBV19|-|TRBJ1-1
CATKARLKNMNTEAFF
>-|TRBV24-1|TRBD2|TRBJ2-1
CATSEGRTSAYNEQFF
>-|TRBV4-1|-|TRBJ2-1
CASSQGGTNNEQFF
>-|TRBV5-6|-|TRBJ1-3
CASSLGGPTGNTIYF
>-|TRBV28|TRBD1|TRBJ1-1
CASSSVKGTADTEAFF
>-|TRBV7-9|TRBD2|TRBJ2-7
CASSSDTGLAAF
>once|TRBV2|TRBD1|TRBJ2-7
CASIPDRTPGEQYF
>-|TRBV7-2|-|TRBJ1-5
CASSPTGWSNQPQHF